This T cell receptor beta chain derives from a study of T cells in Graves' hyperthyroidism and ophthalmopathy. Study results and limitations: Appearing also in blood were most of the thyroid clonotypes expanded above 0.001.

A word on this clonotype: Its antigen is undetermined.

There were TCR beta CDR3 regions amplified from RNA transcripts. First-round RT-PCR targeting the TCR CDR3 was performed with the HTBI primer set. MiXCR was run by TCRdb on the multiplex PCR reads, yielding one entry per CDR3 protein. The data show 400,000 to 600,000 distinct CDR3 sequences, roughly 20% seen once. The CDR3 extends over 12 amino acids. V lost 6 bases and J 4 bases, leaving 9 bases between the germline ends. The source of this sequence is a man younger than 30 with Graves' hyperthyroidism. The genes are TRBV12-3 or TRBV12-4 and TRBJ1-1; D unclear. Sequences were obtained from blood. In nucleotides, the CDR3 is TGTGCCAGCAGGGGGTATGTCACTGAAGCTTTCTTT. Its protein product is CASRGYVTEAFF.